Below are 22 T cell receptor beta chains sequenced from a single sample in a study of CD8 T cells in Susac syndrome. When the RNA was reverse transcribed, random hexamers were used with an input of 0.5 to 1 ug. TCRdb independently ran MiXCR on the immunoSEQ multiplex PCR reads; one entry per CDR3 protein. The sample holds around 130,000 distinct CDR3 sequences, around 94% seen once. The sample consisted of CD4+ T cells from PBMCs. The receptor source for this set is a human donor in good health.

This rearrangement joins TRBV2 to TRBJ1-1; TRBD1 matches at 8 bases. V lost 5 bases, J lost 4 bases, and 3 bases stayed unmatched. CDR3 size: 13 residues. The germline V gene has CDR1 SNHLY and CDR2 FYNNEI. In nucleotides, the CDR3 is TGTGCCAGCAGTCAGGGGGCGCCCACTGAAGCTTTCTTT. Translation: CASSQGAPTEAFF.

V and J are TRBV6-1 and TRBJ2-6; 9 bases map to TRBD1. J lost 2 bases, V lost 5 bases, and 13 bases had no gene match. This CDR3 comprises 19 residues. Per the germline V gene, CDR1 is MNHNS and CDR2 is SASEGT. This CDR3 is CASSRRSGTGSPGANVLTF. The CDR3 DNA sequence: TGTGCCAGCAGTAGAAGGTCCGGGACAGGGAGCCCTGGGGCCAACGTCCTGACTTTC.

This clonotype was observed a single time. This chain connects TRBV5-1 to TRBJ2-3, with D perhaps matching TRBD2 (5 bases). Trimming removed 3 bases from V and 0 bases from J, with 23 bases in between. The CDR3 is made up of 19 amino acids. Germline V CDR1 and CDR2: SGHRS, YFSETQ. The CDR3 reads CASSYRASSVPGSTDTQYF. The CDR3 region has the DNA TGCGCCAGCAGCTACCGGGCCTCCAGCGTGCCGGGAAGCACAGATACGCAGTATTTT.

The V and J genes are TRBV24-1 and TRBJ1-2; no clear D gene. The V and J ends lost 6 bases and 6 bases respectively, with 13 bases between them. The CDR3 is 13 residues long. Germline V gene sequence: CDR1 KGHDR, CDR2 SFDVKD. The CDR3 loop is CATSPGAADGYTF. The CDR3 DNA follows: TGTGCCACCAGTCCAGGAGCCGCAGATGGCTACACCTTC.

The V gene is TRBV30, the J gene TRBJ2-7; no definite D call. Germline-derived CDR1 and CDR2 are GTSNPN and SVGIG (reference sequence). CDR3 length equals 11 residues. The germline V and J ends were trimmed by 0 bases and 5 bases, with 5 bases remaining between them. The CDR3 region is CAWSVGDEQYF. The CDR3, as DNA: TGTGCCTGGAGTGTCGGAGACGAGCAGTACTTC.

CDR3 sequence reads: CSARDHRGTGELFF. The CDR3 DNA sequence: TGCAGTGCTCGGGACCATCGGGGCACCGGGGAGCTGTTTTTT. J is TRBJ2-2 and V is TRBV20-1; D possibly matches TRBD1 or TRBD2 (5 bases each). Trimming took 5 bases from V and 4 from J, leaving 14 bases between them. Per germline, CDR1 DFQATT and CDR2 SNEGSKA (reference sequence). The CDR3 is 14 amino acids.

This clonotype was counted a single time. J is TRBJ2-2 and V is TRBV30; D unresolved. V dropped 6 bases and J dropped 4 bases, with 6 bases sitting between them. Germline CDR1 and CDR2: GTSNPN and SVGIG (reference sequence). This CDR3 spans 11 amino acids. CDR3 sequence reads: CACTSTGELFF. Here the CDR3 DNA reads TGTGCCTGTACGTCCACCGGGGAGCTGTTTTTT. Combining the CDR3 with reference TRBV30 and TRBJ2-2 gives the whole variable domain SQTIHQWPATLVQPVGSPLSLECTVEGTSNPNLYWYRQAAGRGLQLLFYSVGIGQISSEVPQNLSASRPQDRQFILSSKKLLLSDSGFYLCACTSTGELFFGEGSRLTVL.

The rearrangement joins TRBV28 to TRBJ1-2; 10 nucleotides align to TRBD1. J was trimmed by 7 bases and V by 1 base; bases with no gene match: 15. CDR1 and CDR2 (germline): MDHEN, SYDVKM. CDR3 length: 18 residues. CDR3 sequence reads: CASSLFTLTGGADSGYTF. As DNA, the CDR3 is TGTGCCAGCAGTTTATTCACTTTGACAGGGGGCGCCGATTCTGGCTACACCTTC.

This sequence joins TRBV2 and TRBJ2-5; D is perhaps TRBD1 (6 bases). Germline V gives CDR1 SNHLY, CDR2 FYNNEI. V lost 6 bases to trimming and J lost 2 bases, with 16 bases between them. CDR3 size: 15 residues. The CDR3 protein is CASSVAIRGQETQYF. The CDR3 DNA reads as TGTGCCAGCAGCGTAGCAATCAGGGGACAAGAGACCCAGTACTTC.

The rearrangement uses TRBV6-6 and TRBJ1-5; TRBD1 matches 7 bases. V was pared by 4 bases and J by 3 bases, with 3 bases of the junction left unmatched. Germline-derived CDR1 and CDR2 are MNHNY and SVGAGI (reference sequence). The CDR3 has 14 amino acids. The CDR3 loop reads CASSSTGDNQPQHF. CDR3 nucleotides: TGTGCCAGCAGTTCTACAGGGGACAATCAGCCCCAGCATTTT.

The CDR3 is CASAKDPANTGELFF. The CDR3 DNA follows: TGTGCCAGCGCGAAGGACCCCGCGAACACCGGGGAGCTGTTTTTT. The V and J genes are TRBV7-3 and TRBJ2-2; D is ambiguous. This CDR3 has 15 residues. Trimming removed 8 bases from V and 0 bases from J, with 13 bases in between. Germline CDR1 SGHTA, CDR2 FQGTGA.

The V gene is TRBV3-1, the J gene TRBJ2-7, with D possibly matching TRBD2 (6 bases). The CDR3 runs to 14 residues. V gave up 0 bases and J gave up 3 bases, with 9 bases separating them. Germline V gives CDR1 LGHDT, CDR2 YNNKEL (reference sequence). CDR3 DNA sequence: TGTGCCAGCAGCCAAGATGTGGGGGGCTACGAGCAGTACTTC. Encoded protein: CASSQDVGGYEQYF.

This chain connects TRBV2 to TRBJ2-7, with D tentatively TRBD2 (6 bases). The CDR3 loop spans 13 amino acids. Germline V CDR1 and CDR2: SNHLY, FYNNEI. For the CDR3, the DNA is TGTGGACTCGGGGGTATGAGCTCCTACGAGCAGTACTTC. Its translation: CGLGGMSSYEQYF.

The chain carries TRBV2 and TRBJ2-7; D possibly matches TRBD1 or TRBD2 (5 bases each). Trimming shortened V by 11 bases and J by 0 bases, and 20 bases separated the two germline ends. The CDR3 extends over 15 amino acids. Germline V gene lookup returns CDR1 SNHLY and CDR2 FYNNEI. The CDR3 DNA follows: TGTGCCGTAAGAGGAGCTGGGGGAAGCTCCTACGAGCAGTACTTC. It translates to CAVRGAGGSSYEQYF.

The rearrangement links TRBV20-1 to TRBJ2-7; TRBD2 is a possible D gene (6 bases). CDR1 DFQATT and CDR2 SNEGSKA come from the germline V gene (reference sequence). With 5 bases removed from V and 10 bases from J, the gap between germline ends came to 24 bases. The CDR3 covers 14 residues. The CDR3 sequence is CSAAGSGEVWRQYF. The CDR3 DNA reads TGCAGTGCTGCGGGGAGCGGAGAAGTTTGGAGACAGTACTTC.

The CDR3: CASSLDGGPPYEQYF. CDR3 bases: TGTGCCAGCAGCTTAGATGGGGGGCCACCCTACGAGCAGTACTTC. The genes are TRBV7-9 and TRBJ2-7; perhaps D is TRBD1 or TRBD2 (6 bases each). From germline, CDR1 is SEHNR and CDR2 FQNEAQ (reference sequence). The CDR3 extends over 15 amino acids. V lost 1 base to trimming and J lost 2 bases, with 12 bases between them.

This clonotype appeared once. The J gene is TRBJ1-2, the V gene TRBV6-5, with a weak D call TRBD1 (5 bases). CDR1 MNHEY and CDR2 SVGAGI come from the germline V gene. V lost 4 bases to trimming and J lost 4 bases, with 13 bases between them. The CDR3 is 14 residues long. The CDR3 DNA reads TGTGCCAGCAGTTCTTCCGGGGCGGGCTATGGCTACACCTTC. It yields the protein CASSSSGAGYGYTF.

The chain joins TRBV9 to TRBJ2-5; 12 nucleotides match TRBD1. Germline assignment: CDR1 SGDLS and CDR2 YYNGEE. V was clipped by 0 bases and J by 4 bases; unmatched bases: 4. The CDR3 is made up of 16 amino acids. The CDR3 DNA reads TGTGCCAGCAGCGTAGGGGGACAGGGGGCTGGAGAGACCCAGTACTTC. Translating gives CASSVGGQGAGETQYF. Variable domain in full (rest from reference TRBV9 and TRBJ2-5): DSGVTQTPKHLITATGQRVTLRCSPRSGDLSVYWYQQSLDQGLQFLIQYYNGEERAKGNILERFSAQQFPDLHSELNLSSLELGDSALYFCASSVGGQGAGETQYFGPGTRLLVL.

This chain uses TRBV30 with TRBJ1-2; the D gene is possibly TRBD1 (5 bases). Germline lookup yields CDR1 GTSNPN and CDR2 SVGIG (reference sequence). This CDR3 comprises 12 residues. The V end was cut by 1 base, the J end by 4 bases, with 7 bases between. CDR3 protein: CAWSAGGYGYTF. The CDR3 DNA sequence: TGTGCCTGGAGTGCTGGGGGCTATGGCTACACCTTC.

The V and J genes are TRBV28 and TRBJ2-7, with D possibly TRBD2 on 6 matching bases. V was cut by 5 bases and J by 5 bases, with 19 bases left in between. The length of the CDR3 is 15 residues. Germline CDR1 MDHEN, CDR2 SYDVKM. As DNA, the CDR3 is TGTGCCAGCAGTCTTGACGGTAGGAGGGGCGACGAGCAGTACTTC. It translates to CASSLDGRRGDEQYF.

This clonotype was detected a few times. The V call is TRBV7-9, the J call TRBJ2-1; 8 bases agree with TRBD2. This CDR3 region has 12 residues. Looked up from germline, CDR1 is SEHNR and CDR2 is FQNEAQ (reference sequence). The V segment lost 10 bases and the J segment 6 bases; nucleotides outside the gene matches: 5. DNA of the CDR3: TGTGCCACCCGGACTAGCCTCAATGAGCAGTTCTTC. This translates into CATRTSLNEQFF.

This sequence joins TRBV10-1 and TRBJ2-7; 11 bases align to TRBD1. V lost 2 bases and J lost 2; bases outside the gene matches: 2. The CDR3 has 15 residues. Germline V gene data show CDR1 as WNHNN and CDR2 as SYGVQD (reference sequence). As DNA, the CDR3 is TGCGCCAGCAGTGAGGGGACAGGGGGTACCTACGAGCAGTACTTC. Protein product: CASSEGTGGTYEQYF.